Sequencing of this TCR beta chain was carried out in a study of cytomegalovirus exposure and HLA in healthy donors. Study as a whole: Of roughly 360 genotyped donors, 81% grouped in the Caucasian-associated ancestry cluster.

The PCR was carried out with 60 Vbeta primers and 13 Jbeta primers. Profiled with immunoSEQ multiplex PCR; TCRdb holds only in-frame clones, not every one. Altogether around 170,000 clones are present, approximately 71% being singletons, with the ten largest covering approximately 1.5%. Note on this clone: What it binds is not known.

CDR3 size: 15 residues. The V end lost 6 bases, the J end lost 0 bases, and 12 bases lay between the germline ends. Germline values: CDR1 SGHTA, CDR2 FQGNSA. The study, taken as a whole, reports: An analysis done earlier found most TCR beta V segments productive about 90% or about 30% of the time. CMV serostatus alone was available as immune exposure information.

The sequence came from a girl aged 10 to 17 in good health and CMV-seronegative. Input material: PBMCs. The J gene is TRBJ1-3, the V gene TRBV7-2, with D perhaps matching TRBD1 (5 bases). The CDR3 DNA follows: TGTGCCAGCAGTTCTGACAGCTTCTCTGGAAACACCATATATTTT. This sequence encodes CASSSDSFSGNTIYF.